This is a list of T cell receptor beta chains from one sample in a study of blood T cell repertoires in COVID-19. Clones were read by immunoSEQ multiplex PCR, and TCRdb kept only the in-frame ones, dropping some. This sample carries around 25,000 clones, roughly 86% of them seen once, and the ten largest clones take roughly 4.7%. Specimen: peripheral blood. The receptor set was obtained from a man between 45 and 60 years old with active COVID-19. Both conserved end residues are part of each CDR3. The order of the fields is J gene, D gene, clone size, V gene, CDR3 protein, CDR3 DNA. D genes are given only for firm matches. Part of the rows lack a size; the others show once, few, many or a class for expanded clones.

j_call: TRBJ2-7
d_call: TRBD1
clone_size: once
v_call: TRBV4-2
cdr3_aa: CASSQDRTGVSYEQYF
cdr3_nt: TGTGCCAGCAGCCAAGATCGCACAGGGGTCTCCTACGAGCAGTACTTC

j_call: TRBJ1-3
d_call: NA
clone_size: NA
v_call: TRBV10-1
cdr3_aa: CASRGGRDSGNTIYF
cdr3_nt: TGCGCCAGCAGGGGGGGGCGAGACTCTGGAAACACCATATATTTT

j_call: TRBJ2-3
d_call: NA
clone_size: NA
v_call: TRBV21-1
cdr3_aa: CASSKGGGAVTDTQYF
cdr3_nt: TGTGCCAGCAGCAAAGGAGGGGGGGCCGTAACAGATACGCAGTATTTT

j_call: TRBJ2-7
d_call: NA
clone_size: NA
v_call: TRBV19
cdr3_aa: CASSIVSVSEQYF
cdr3_nt: TGTGCCAGTAGTATAGTCTCCGTCTCCGAGCAGTACTTC

j_call: TRBJ2-5
d_call: NA
clone_size: once
v_call: TRBV3-1/TRBV3-2
cdr3_aa: CASSQDLERQETQYF
cdr3_nt: TGTGCCAGCAGCCAAGATCTGGAGCGGCAAGAGACCCAGTACTTC

j_call: TRBJ2-5
d_call: NA
clone_size: NA
v_call: TRBV15
cdr3_aa: CATSRDYAETQYF
cdr3_nt: TGTGCCACCAGCAGAGATTATGCGGAGACCCAGTACTTC

j_call: TRBJ2-2
d_call: TRBD1
clone_size: few
v_call: TRBV24-1
cdr3_aa: CATRDRKNTGELFF
cdr3_nt: TGTGCCACTAGGGACAGAAAGAACACCGGGGAGCTGTTTTTT

j_call: TRBJ1-3
d_call: NA
clone_size: NA
v_call: TRBV14
cdr3_aa: CASSQDSGKGSSGNTIYF
cdr3_nt: TGTGCCAGCAGCCAAGATTCGGGAAAGGGTTCCTCTGGAAACACCATATATTTT

j_call: TRBJ2-2
d_call: NA
clone_size: NA
v_call: TRBV29-1
cdr3_aa: CSVGPGLGNGELFF
cdr3_nt: TGCAGCGTTGGGCCGGGCCTCGGGAACGGGGAGCTGTTTTTT

j_call: TRBJ2-2
d_call: TRBD1
clone_size: few
v_call: TRBV10-3
cdr3_aa: CAISEGTGFTGELFF
cdr3_nt: TGTGCCATCAGTGAGGGGACAGGGTTCACCGGGGAGCTGTTTTTT

j_call: TRBJ1-6
d_call: NA
clone_size: NA
v_call: TRBV3-1/TRBV3-2
cdr3_aa: CASSQDGLRSPLHF
cdr3_nt: TGTGCCAGCAGCCAAGACGGGTTACGGTCACCCCTCCACTTT

j_call: TRBJ2-1
d_call: NA
clone_size: NA
v_call: TRBV6-2/TRBV6-3
cdr3_aa: CASSLGVEQFF
cdr3_nt: TGTGCCAGCAGTTTAGGAGTTGAGCAGTTCTTC

j_call: TRBJ2-5
d_call: TRBD1
clone_size: NA
v_call: TRBV29-1
cdr3_aa: CSVFLTGGETQYF
cdr3_nt: TGCAGCGTTTTCTTGACAGGGGGAGAGACCCAGTACTTC

j_call: TRBJ2-6
d_call: NA
clone_size: NA
v_call: TRBV18
cdr3_aa: CASSPFNSGANVLTF
cdr3_nt: TGTGCCAGCTCACCATTTAACTCTGGGGCCAACGTCCTGACTTTC

j_call: TRBJ1-2
d_call: TRBD1
clone_size: NA
v_call: TRBV6-5
cdr3_aa: CASRQGGYTF
cdr3_nt: TGTGCCAGCAGACAGGGGGGCTACACCTTC

j_call: TRBJ2-1
d_call: TRBD1
clone_size: NA
v_call: TRBV7-3
cdr3_aa: CASSLRGWTGSRGDEQFF
cdr3_nt: TGTGCCAGCAGCTTAAGAGGGTGGACAGGGAGTCGCGGCGATGAGCAGTTCTTC

j_call: TRBJ2-1
d_call: TRBD2
clone_size: NA
v_call: TRBV5-6
cdr3_aa: CASSPLAGAGNEQFF
cdr3_nt: TGTGCCAGCAGCCCCTTAGCGGGAGCCGGCAATGAGCAGTTCTTC

j_call: TRBJ2-1
d_call: TRBD2
clone_size: NA
v_call: TRBV4-3
cdr3_aa: CASSQGEGLGYNEQFF
cdr3_nt: TGCGCCAGCAGCCAAGGGGAGGGGCTGGGGTACAATGAGCAGTTCTTC

j_call: TRBJ2-3
d_call: TRBD2
clone_size: NA
v_call: TRBV7-9
cdr3_aa: CASSRSPGLAPDTQYF
cdr3_nt: TGTGCCAGCAGCCGGAGTCCGGGACTAGCTCCAGATACGCAGTATTTT

j_call: TRBJ2-1
d_call: NA
clone_size: NA
v_call: TRBV5-1
cdr3_aa: CASSPQTYNEQFF
cdr3_nt: TGCGCCAGCAGCCCACAGACCTACAATGAGCAGTTCTTC

j_call: TRBJ1-2
d_call: NA
clone_size: NA
v_call: TRBV7-3
cdr3_aa: CASSLIRGEGYTF
cdr3_nt: TGTGCCAGCAGCTTAATCAGGGGCGAAGGCTACACCTTC

j_call: TRBJ2-7
d_call: NA
clone_size: NA
v_call: TRBV6-2/TRBV6-3
cdr3_aa: CASSYEHGGVAEQYF
cdr3_nt: TGTGCCAGCAGTTACGAGCACGGAGGGGTGGCCGAGCAGTACTTC

j_call: TRBJ2-1
d_call: NA
clone_size: NA
v_call: TRBV10-2
cdr3_aa: CASRSTSLNEQFF
cdr3_nt: TGCGCCAGCAGGTCTACTAGCCTCAATGAGCAGTTCTTC

j_call: TRBJ1-2
d_call: NA
clone_size: NA
v_call: TRBV5-1
cdr3_aa: CASSLSRFRHGYTF
cdr3_nt: TGCGCCAGCAGCTTGTCTCGTTTCAGGCATGGCTACACCTTC

j_call: TRBJ2-7
d_call: TRBD2
clone_size: once
v_call: TRBV10-3
cdr3_aa: CAISTSGPEYVQYF
cdr3_nt: TGTGCCATCAGTACTAGCGGGCCGGAGTACGTGCAGTACTTC

j_call: TRBJ2-3
d_call: NA
clone_size: NA
v_call: TRBV3-1/TRBV3-2
cdr3_aa: CASSLDRSTQYF
cdr3_nt: TGTGCCAGCAGCCTCGACAGGTCAACGCAGTATTTT

j_call: TRBJ1-1
d_call: TRBD1
clone_size: NA
v_call: TRBV7-9
cdr3_aa: CASSPGGSLNTEAFF
cdr3_nt: TGTGCCAGCAGCCCAGGGGGCAGCTTGAACACTGAAGCTTTCTTT

j_call: TRBJ2-7
d_call: TRBD1
clone_size: NA
v_call: TRBV12-5
cdr3_aa: CASGAGQGAYEQYF
cdr3_nt: TGTGCTAGTGGTGCAGGCCAGGGGGCTTATGAGCAGTACTTC

j_call: TRBJ2-7
d_call: TRBD1
clone_size: few
v_call: TRBV29-1
cdr3_aa: CSVKTGEVGEQYF
cdr3_nt: TGCAGCGTTAAGACAGGGGAAGTTGGCGAGCAGTACTTC

j_call: TRBJ1-3
d_call: NA
clone_size: once
v_call: TRBV5-1
cdr3_aa: CASSLVSGSWGNTIYF
cdr3_nt: TGCGCCAGCAGCTTGGTTTCCGGGAGTTGGGGAAACACCATATATTTT

j_call: TRBJ2-5
d_call: NA
clone_size: NA
v_call: TRBV15
cdr3_aa: CATSRGSYQETQYF
cdr3_nt: TGTGCCACCAGCAGAGGCAGTTACCAAGAGACCCAGTACTTC

j_call: TRBJ2-7
d_call: NA
clone_size: once
v_call: TRBV7-9
cdr3_aa: CASSFAFGGTYEQYF
cdr3_nt: TGTGCCAGCAGCTTCGCGTTTGGAGGGACCTACGAGCAGTACTTC

j_call: TRBJ1-1
d_call: TRBD1
clone_size: NA
v_call: TRBV10-3
cdr3_aa: CAISEATGYTEAFF
cdr3_nt: TGTGCCATCAGTGAGGCGACAGGGTACACTGAAGCTTTCTTT

j_call: TRBJ2-7
d_call: NA
clone_size: NA
v_call: TRBV19
cdr3_aa: CASSFQESYEQYF
cdr3_nt: TGTGCCAGTAGTTTCCAGGAATCCTACGAGCAGTACTTC

j_call: TRBJ2-2
d_call: TRBD2
clone_size: once
v_call: TRBV28
cdr3_aa: CASSGTSGSWNPKGRNTGELFF
cdr3_nt: TGTGCCAGCTCCGGGACTAGCGGGAGTTGGAACCCGAAGGGAAGGAACACCGGGGAGCTGTTTTTT

j_call: TRBJ1-4
d_call: TRBD1
clone_size: NA
v_call: TRBV19
cdr3_aa: CASKLTGANEKLFF
cdr3_nt: TGTGCCAGTAAATTGACAGGGGCTAATGAAAAACTGTTTTTT

j_call: TRBJ1-6
d_call: NA
clone_size: NA
v_call: TRBV6-2/TRBV6-3
cdr3_aa: CASSSGAYNSPLHF
cdr3_nt: TGTGCCAGCAGTTCGGGTGCCTATAATTCACCCCTCCACTTT

j_call: TRBJ2-4
d_call: NA
clone_size: NA
v_call: TRBV3-1/TRBV3-2
cdr3_aa: CASSQDPLAKNIQYF
cdr3_nt: TGTGCCAGCAGCCAAGATCCTCTAGCCAAAAACATTCAGTACTTC

j_call: TRBJ1-2
d_call: NA
clone_size: NA
v_call: TRBV7-2
cdr3_aa: CASSFTAPGYGYTF
cdr3_nt: TGTGCCAGCAGCTTTACAGCTCCCGGATATGGCTACACCTTC

j_call: TRBJ2-2
d_call: TRBD2
clone_size: NA
v_call: TRBV5-1
cdr3_aa: CASSLELTSGRRYTGELFF
cdr3_nt: TGCGCCAGCAGCTTGGAGTTGACTAGCGGGAGAAGGTACACCGGGGAGCTGTTTTTT

j_call: TRBJ1-2
d_call: TRBD1
clone_size: NA
v_call: TRBV6-5
cdr3_aa: CASSYLDRGNNYGYTF
cdr3_nt: TGTGCCAGCAGTTACCTAGACAGGGGGAATAACTATGGCTACACCTTC

j_call: TRBJ2-7
d_call: NA
clone_size: NA
v_call: TRBV5-4
cdr3_aa: CASSLGHPSSYEQYF
cdr3_nt: TGTGCCAGCAGCTTGGGGCACCCCAGCTCCTACGAGCAGTACTTC

j_call: TRBJ1-2
d_call: TRBD1
clone_size: NA
v_call: TRBV11-2
cdr3_aa: CASSLRTGGAPRGYTF
cdr3_nt: TGTGCCAGCAGCTTAAGGACAGGGGGTGCCCCACGTGGCTACACCTTC

j_call: TRBJ2-7
d_call: NA
clone_size: medium-sized
v_call: TRBV7-9
cdr3_aa: CASSITGSYEQYF
cdr3_nt: TGTGCCAGCAGCATTACAGGGTCCTACGAGCAGTACTTC

j_call: TRBJ1-1
d_call: NA
clone_size: NA
v_call: TRBV6-6
cdr3_aa: CASSFPSSEAFF
cdr3_nt: TGTGCCAGCAGTTTCCCTTCGTCTGAAGCTTTCTTT

j_call: TRBJ1-1
d_call: TRBD1
clone_size: once
v_call: TRBV29-1
cdr3_aa: CSVVDRGRTEAFF
cdr3_nt: TGCAGCGTTGTTGACAGGGGACGCACTGAAGCTTTCTTT

j_call: TRBJ2-1
d_call: NA
clone_size: NA
v_call: TRBV4-3
cdr3_aa: CASSHTSSDEQFF
cdr3_nt: TGCGCCAGCAGCCACACTTCTAGCGACGAGCAGTTCTTC

j_call: TRBJ1-2
d_call: NA
clone_size: NA
v_call: TRBV5-4
cdr3_aa: CASSPTLAGGGYTF
cdr3_nt: TGTGCCAGCAGCCCAACTCTGGCAGGCGGGGGCTACACCTTC

j_call: TRBJ1-2
d_call: NA
clone_size: NA
v_call: TRBV15
cdr3_aa: CATSGARSYGYTF
cdr3_nt: TGTGCCACCAGCGGGGCCAGGAGCTATGGCTACACCTTC

j_call: TRBJ2-7
d_call: TRBD2
clone_size: few
v_call: TRBV4-2
cdr3_aa: CASEMRFRTSVNEQYF
cdr3_nt: TGTGCCAGCGAGATGAGATTCCGCACTAGCGTCAACGAGCAGTACTTC

j_call: TRBJ2-1
d_call: TRBD2
clone_size: NA
v_call: TRBV9
cdr3_aa: CASSEQTSRGEQFF
cdr3_nt: TGTGCCAGCAGCGAACAGACTAGCCGGGGGGAGCAGTTCTTC

j_call: TRBJ2-7
d_call: TRBD1
clone_size: few
v_call: TRBV19
cdr3_aa: CASRISGTGINYEQYF
cdr3_nt: TGTGCCAGCAGAATCTCCGGGACAGGGATCAACTACGAGCAGTACTTC

j_call: TRBJ2-1
d_call: NA
clone_size: NA
v_call: TRBV29-1
cdr3_aa: CSVEWTGLAGVNNEQFF
cdr3_nt: TGCAGCGTTGAATGGACAGGGTTGGCGGGAGTAAACAATGAGCAGTTCTTC